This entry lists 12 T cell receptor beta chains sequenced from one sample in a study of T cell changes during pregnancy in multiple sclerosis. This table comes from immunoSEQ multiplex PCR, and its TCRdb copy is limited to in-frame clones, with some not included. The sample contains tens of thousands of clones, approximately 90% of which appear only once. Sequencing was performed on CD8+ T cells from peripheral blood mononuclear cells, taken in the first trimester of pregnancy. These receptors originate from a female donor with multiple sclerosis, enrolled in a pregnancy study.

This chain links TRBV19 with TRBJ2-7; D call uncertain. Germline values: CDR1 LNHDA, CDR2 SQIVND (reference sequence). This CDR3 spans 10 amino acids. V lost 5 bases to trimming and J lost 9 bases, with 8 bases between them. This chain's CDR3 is CASSPPGQYF. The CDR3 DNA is TGTGCCAGTAGTCCCCCCGGGCAGTACTTC. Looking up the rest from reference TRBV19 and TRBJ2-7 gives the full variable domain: DGGITQSPKYLFRKEGQNVTLSCEQNLNHDAMYWYRQDPGQGLRLIYYSQIVNDFQKGDIAEGYSVSREKKESFPLTVTSAQKNPTAFYLCASSPPGQYFGPGTRLTVT.

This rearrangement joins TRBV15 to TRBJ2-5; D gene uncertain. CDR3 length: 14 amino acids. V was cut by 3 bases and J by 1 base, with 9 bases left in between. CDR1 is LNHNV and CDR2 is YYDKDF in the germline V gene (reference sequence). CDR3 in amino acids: CATSRQYLQETQYF. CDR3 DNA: TGTGCCACCAGCAGGCAGTACCTCCAAGAGACCCAGTACTTC.

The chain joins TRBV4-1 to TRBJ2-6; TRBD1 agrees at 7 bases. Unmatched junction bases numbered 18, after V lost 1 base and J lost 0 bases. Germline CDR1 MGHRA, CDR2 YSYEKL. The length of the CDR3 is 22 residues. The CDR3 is CASSQATNPPTGANSGANVLTF. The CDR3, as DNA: TGCGCCAGCAGCCAAGCCACCAACCCTCCTACAGGGGCTAACTCTGGGGCCAACGTCCTGACTTTC.

The CDR3 loop reads CASSHGGDEQYF. The CDR3 nucleotides are TGTGCCAGCAGTCACGGGGGAGACGAGCAGTACTTC. The chain combines TRBV6-6 with TRBJ2-7, with TRBD2 as a possible D gene (6 bases). Deletions cut 5 bases from V and 5 bases from J, with 10 bases between. Germline values: CDR1 MNHNY, CDR2 SVGAGI (reference sequence). The CDR3 is 12 residues long.

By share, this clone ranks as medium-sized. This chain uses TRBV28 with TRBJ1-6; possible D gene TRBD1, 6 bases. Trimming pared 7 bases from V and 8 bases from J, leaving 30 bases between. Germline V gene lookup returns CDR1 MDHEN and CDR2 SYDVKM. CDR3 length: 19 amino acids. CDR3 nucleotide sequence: TGTGCCAGCAAGGATCACACAGGGTCGATTCAATTAGGGGATTCACCCCTCCACTTT. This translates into CASKDHTGSIQLGDSPLHF.

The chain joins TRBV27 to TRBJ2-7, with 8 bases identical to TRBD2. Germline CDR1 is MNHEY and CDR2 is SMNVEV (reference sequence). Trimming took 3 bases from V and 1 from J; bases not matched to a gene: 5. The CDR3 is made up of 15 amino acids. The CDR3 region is CASSFSGRSSYEQYF. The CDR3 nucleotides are TGTGCCAGCAGTTTCAGCGGGAGAAGTTCCTACGAGCAGTACTTC.

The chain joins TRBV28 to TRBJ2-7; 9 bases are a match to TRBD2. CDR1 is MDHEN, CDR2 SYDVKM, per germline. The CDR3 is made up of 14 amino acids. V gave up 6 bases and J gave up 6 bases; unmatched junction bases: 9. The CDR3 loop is CASSKGLAPFEQYF. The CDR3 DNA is TGTGCCAGCAGCAAGGGACTAGCCCCCTTCGAGCAGTACTTC.

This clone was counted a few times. This chain's CDR3 is CASSLHINTEAFF. CDR3 nucleotides: TGTGCCAGCAGTTTGCACATCAACACTGAAGCTTTCTTT. The chain uses TRBV27 and TRBJ1-1; D ambiguous. Germline V CDR1 and CDR2: MNHEY, SMNVEV (reference sequence). With 3 bases removed from V and 2 bases from J, the gap between germline ends came to 7 bases. The CDR3 loop spans 13 amino acids.

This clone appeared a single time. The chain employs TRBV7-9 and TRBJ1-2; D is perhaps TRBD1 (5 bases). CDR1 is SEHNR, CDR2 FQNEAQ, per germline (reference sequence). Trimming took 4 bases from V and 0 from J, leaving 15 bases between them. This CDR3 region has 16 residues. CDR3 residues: CASSWGLEKTNYGYTF. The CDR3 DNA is TGTGCCAGCAGCTGGGGACTGGAGAAGACTAACTATGGCTACACCTTC.

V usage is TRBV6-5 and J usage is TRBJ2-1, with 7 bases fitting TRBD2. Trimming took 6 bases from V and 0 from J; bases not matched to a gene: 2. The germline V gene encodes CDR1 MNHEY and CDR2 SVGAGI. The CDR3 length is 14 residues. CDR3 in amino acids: CASRWTSSYNEQFF. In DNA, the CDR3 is TGTGCCAGCAGGTGGACTAGCTCCTACAATGAGCAGTTCTTC.

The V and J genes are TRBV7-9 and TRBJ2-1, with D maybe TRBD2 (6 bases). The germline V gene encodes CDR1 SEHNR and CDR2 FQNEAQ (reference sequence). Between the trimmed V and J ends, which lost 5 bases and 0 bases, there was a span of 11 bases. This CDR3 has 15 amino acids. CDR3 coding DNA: TGTGCCAGCAGCCCCCCGGGAGACTCCTACAATGAGCAGTTCTTC. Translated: CASSPPGDSYNEQFF.

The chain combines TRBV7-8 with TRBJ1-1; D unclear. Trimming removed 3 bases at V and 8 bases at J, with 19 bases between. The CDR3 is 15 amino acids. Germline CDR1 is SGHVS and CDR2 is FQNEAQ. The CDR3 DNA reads TGTGCCAGCAGCTTTGCAATGGCTTTTGGGCCCGAAGCTTTCTTT. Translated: CASSFAMAFGPEAFF.